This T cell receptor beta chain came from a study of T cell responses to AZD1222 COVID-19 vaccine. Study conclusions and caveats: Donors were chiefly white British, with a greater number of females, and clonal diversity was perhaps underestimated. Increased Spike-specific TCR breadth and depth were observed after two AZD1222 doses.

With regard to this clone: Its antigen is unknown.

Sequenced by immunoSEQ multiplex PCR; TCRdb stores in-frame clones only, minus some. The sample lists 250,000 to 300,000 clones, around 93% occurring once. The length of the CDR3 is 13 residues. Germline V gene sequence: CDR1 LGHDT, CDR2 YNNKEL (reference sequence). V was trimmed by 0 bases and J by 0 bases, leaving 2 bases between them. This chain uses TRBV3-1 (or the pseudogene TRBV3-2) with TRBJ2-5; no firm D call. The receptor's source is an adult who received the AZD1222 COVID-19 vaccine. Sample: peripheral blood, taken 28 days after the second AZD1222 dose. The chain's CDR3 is CASSQEYQETQYF. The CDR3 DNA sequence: TGTGCCAGCAGCCAAGAATACCAAGAGACCCAGTACTTC.